This T cell receptor (beta chain) was sequenced in a study of technical replicates of blood from a handful of donors. Produced via immunoSEQ multiplex PCR; TCRdb's table is partial and in-frame only. The sample has some 93,000 clones, 95% seen once. V lost 2 bases, J lost 1 base, and 1 base stayed unmatched. This CDR3 comprises 14 residues. Germline V gene data show CDR1 as SGHRS and CDR2 as YFSETQ. The chain joins TRBV5-1 to TRBJ2-5; 8 bases match TRBD2. The sequenced sample consisted of T cells isolated from PBMCs. The origin of this receptor is a human donor in good health. DNA of the CDR3: TGCGCCAGCAGCTTAAGCGGGGGCCAAGAGACCCAGTACTTC. This translates into CASSLSGGQETQYF.